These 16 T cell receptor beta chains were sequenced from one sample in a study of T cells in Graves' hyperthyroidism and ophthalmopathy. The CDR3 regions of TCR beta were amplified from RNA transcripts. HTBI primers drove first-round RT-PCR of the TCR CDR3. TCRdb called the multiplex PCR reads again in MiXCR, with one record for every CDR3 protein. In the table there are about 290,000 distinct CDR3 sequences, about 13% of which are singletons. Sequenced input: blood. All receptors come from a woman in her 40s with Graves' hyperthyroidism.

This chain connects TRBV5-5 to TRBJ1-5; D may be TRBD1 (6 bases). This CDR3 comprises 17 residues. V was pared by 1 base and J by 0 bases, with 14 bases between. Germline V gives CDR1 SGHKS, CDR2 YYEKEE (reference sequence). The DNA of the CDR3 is TGTGCCAGCAGCTTGTGGGACAACTTAGTTAGCAATCAGCCCCAGCATTTT. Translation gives CASSLWDNLVSNQPQHF.

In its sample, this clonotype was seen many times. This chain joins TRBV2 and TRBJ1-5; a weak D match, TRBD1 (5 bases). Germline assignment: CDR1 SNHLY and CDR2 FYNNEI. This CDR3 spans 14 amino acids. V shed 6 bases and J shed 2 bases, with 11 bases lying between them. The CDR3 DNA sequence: TGTGCCAGCAGCGGCGGGGGGGGCAATCAGCCCCAGCATTTT. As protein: CASSGGGGNQPQHF.

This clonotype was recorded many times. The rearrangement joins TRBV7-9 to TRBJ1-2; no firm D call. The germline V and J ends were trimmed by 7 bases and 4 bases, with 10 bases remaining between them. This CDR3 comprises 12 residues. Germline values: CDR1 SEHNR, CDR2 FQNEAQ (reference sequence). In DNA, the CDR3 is TGTGCCAGCACGGGATCAGGCTATGGCTACACCTTC. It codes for CASTGSGYGYTF.

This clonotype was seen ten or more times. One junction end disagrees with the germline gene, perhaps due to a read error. The CDR3 region has the DNA TGTGCCAGCAGTCGTTATACCCTTAGCGATCAGCCCCAGCATTTT. Translated, it gives CASSRYTLSDQPQHF. The V gene is TRBV6-1, the J gene TRBJ1-5; D gene uncertain. The germline gives CDR1 MNHNS, CDR2 SASEGT. CDR3 length equals 15 residues.

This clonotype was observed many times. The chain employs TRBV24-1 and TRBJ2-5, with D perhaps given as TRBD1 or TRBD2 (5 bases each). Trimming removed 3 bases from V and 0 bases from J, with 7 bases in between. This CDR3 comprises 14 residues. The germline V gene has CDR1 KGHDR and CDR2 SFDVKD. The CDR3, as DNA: TGTGCCACCAGTGATGGGGGACACCAAGAGACCCAGTACTTC. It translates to CATSDGGHQETQYF.

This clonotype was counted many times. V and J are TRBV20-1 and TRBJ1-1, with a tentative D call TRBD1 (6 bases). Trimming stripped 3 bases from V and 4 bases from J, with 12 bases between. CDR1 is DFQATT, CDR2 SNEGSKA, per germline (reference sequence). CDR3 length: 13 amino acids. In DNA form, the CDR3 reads TGCAGTGCTAGTGTCAAAGGGGGCACTGAAGCTTTCTTT. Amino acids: CSASVKGGTEAFF.

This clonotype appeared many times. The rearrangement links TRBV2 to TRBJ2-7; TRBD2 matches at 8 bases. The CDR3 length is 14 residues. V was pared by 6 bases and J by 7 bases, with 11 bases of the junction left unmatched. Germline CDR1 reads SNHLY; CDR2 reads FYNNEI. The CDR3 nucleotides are TGTGCCAGCAGCTTCGGCGGGGGGTATAGTGAGCAGTACTTC. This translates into CASSFGGGYSEQYF.

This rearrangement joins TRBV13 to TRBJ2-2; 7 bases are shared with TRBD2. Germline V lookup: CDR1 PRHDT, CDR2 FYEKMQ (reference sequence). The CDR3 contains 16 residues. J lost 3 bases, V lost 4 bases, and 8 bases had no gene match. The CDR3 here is CASSSILREDTGELFF. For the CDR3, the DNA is TGTGCCAGCAGCTCCATCCTCCGGGAGGACACCGGGGAGCTGTTTTTT. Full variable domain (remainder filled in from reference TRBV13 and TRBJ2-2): AAGVIQSPRHLIKEKRETATLKCYPIPRHDTVYWYQQGPGQDPQFLISFYEKMQSDKGSIPDRFSAQQFSDYHSELNMSSLELGDSALYFCASSSILREDTGELFFGEGSRLTVL.

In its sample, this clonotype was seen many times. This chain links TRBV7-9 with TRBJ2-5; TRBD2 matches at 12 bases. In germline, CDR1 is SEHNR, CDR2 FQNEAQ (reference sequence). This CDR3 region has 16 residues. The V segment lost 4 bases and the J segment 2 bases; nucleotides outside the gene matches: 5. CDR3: CASSSRTSGIQETQYF. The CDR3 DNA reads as TGTGCCAGCAGCTCTCGGACTAGCGGGATTCAAGAGACCCAGTACTTC.

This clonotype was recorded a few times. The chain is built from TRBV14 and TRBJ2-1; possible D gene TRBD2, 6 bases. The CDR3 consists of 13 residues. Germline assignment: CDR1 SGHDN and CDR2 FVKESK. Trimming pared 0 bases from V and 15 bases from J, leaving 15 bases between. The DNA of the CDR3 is TGTGCCAGCAGCCAAGAATCGGGAGCCCCCCCGTTCTTC. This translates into CASSQESGAPPFF.

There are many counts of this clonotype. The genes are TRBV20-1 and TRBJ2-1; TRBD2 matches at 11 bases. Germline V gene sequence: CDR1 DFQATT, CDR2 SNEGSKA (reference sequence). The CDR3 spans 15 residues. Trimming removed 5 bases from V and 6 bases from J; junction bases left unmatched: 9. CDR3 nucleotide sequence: TGCAGTGCTGGATTAGCGGGAGGGCCTGGCAATGAGCAGTTCTTC. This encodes CSAGLAGGPGNEQFF.

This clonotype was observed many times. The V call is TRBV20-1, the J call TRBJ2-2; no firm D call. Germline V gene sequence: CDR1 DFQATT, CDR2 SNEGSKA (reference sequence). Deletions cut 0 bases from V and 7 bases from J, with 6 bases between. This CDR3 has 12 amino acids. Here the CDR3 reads CSAREVGGELFF. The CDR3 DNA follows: TGCAGTGCTAGAGAGGTTGGCGGGGAGCTGTTTTTT.

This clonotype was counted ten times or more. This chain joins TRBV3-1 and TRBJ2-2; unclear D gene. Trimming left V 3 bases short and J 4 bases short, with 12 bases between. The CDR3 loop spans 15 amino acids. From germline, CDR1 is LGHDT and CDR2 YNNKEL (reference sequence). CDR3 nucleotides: TGTGCCAGCAGCCAGTTCTTGGTGGGCACCGGGGAGCTGTTTTTT. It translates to CASSQFLVGTGELFF.

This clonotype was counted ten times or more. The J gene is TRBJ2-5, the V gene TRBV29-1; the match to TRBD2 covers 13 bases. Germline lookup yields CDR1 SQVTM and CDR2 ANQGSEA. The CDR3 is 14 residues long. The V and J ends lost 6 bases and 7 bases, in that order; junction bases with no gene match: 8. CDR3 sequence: CSVGLAGPSSTQYF. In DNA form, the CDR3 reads TGCAGCGTGGGACTAGCGGGACCCTCGTCGACCCAGTACTTC.

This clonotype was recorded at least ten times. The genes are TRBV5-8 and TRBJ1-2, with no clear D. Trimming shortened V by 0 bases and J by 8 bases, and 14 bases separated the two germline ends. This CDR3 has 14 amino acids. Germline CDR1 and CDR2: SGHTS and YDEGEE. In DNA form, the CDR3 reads TGTGCCAGCAGCTTGGAAAGGGCGATAGAAGGCTACACCTTC. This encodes CASSLERAIEGYTF.

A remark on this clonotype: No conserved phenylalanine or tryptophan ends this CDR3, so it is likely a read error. The CDR3 spells CASSLLQETQYL. The CDR3 nucleotides are TGTGCCAGCAGCTTACTCCAAGAGACCCAGTACCTC. The genes are TRBV28 and TRBJ2-5; D call uncertain. V dropped 6 bases and J dropped 1 base, with 6 bases sitting between them. The CDR3 length is 12 residues. Germline-derived CDR1 and CDR2 are MDHEN and SYDVKM.